This T cell receptor beta chain was sequenced for a study of early T cells in non-severe SARS-CoV-2 infection. Study overall: Sequencing was performed on bulk RNA from unsorted whole blood, leaving chains unpaired.

As regards this clonotype: The antigen remains unidentified.

V gave up 7 bases and J gave up 0 bases, with 13 bases separating them. Germline loops: CDR1 MDHEN, CDR2 SYDVKM. The CDR3 extends over 14 amino acids. Findings and limits, study-wide: VDJdb-based matching was biased toward anti-spike CD8 responses and missed private and CD4 specificities.

Individual cDNA molecules were tagged with unique molecular identifiers. One entry per CDR3 protein results from TCRdb running MiXCR on the 5' RACE reads. This sample carries 79,000 or so distinct CDR3 sequences, 10% to 15% of them seen once, and the ten largest clones take approximately 1.1%. The sequence came from an adult who was a healthcare worker with PCR-confirmed SARS-CoV-2 infection or an uninfected control (not recorded which). The sequenced sample was whole blood. The chain has TRBV28 and TRBJ2-7; D is unclear. The CDR3, as DNA: TGTGCCAGCACCCCCGGGTCCCTCTCCTACGAGCAGTACTTC. Its translation is CASTPGSLSYEQYF.